These 9 T cell receptor beta chains originate from one sample sequenced in a study of blood T cell repertoires in COVID-19. The repertoire was sequenced with immunoSEQ multiplex PCR; TCRdb's copy has only in-frame clones and lacks some. Of 200,000 to 250,000 clones detected, under 90% appear once; the ten largest clones hold around 4.5%. The sequenced sample consisted of peripheral blood. The origin of the receptors is a man aged 50 to 59 with acute or convalescent COVID-19.

The chain has TRBV5-5 and TRBJ1-1; D is perhaps TRBD1 (5 bases). V was shortened by 2 bases and J by 1 base, with 9 bases between the two germline ends. CDR3 length: 14 residues. Germline V gene sequence: CDR1 SGHKS, CDR2 YYEKEE (reference sequence). CDR3 protein: CASSFDSRNTEAFF. The CDR3 bases are TGTGCCAGCAGCTTCGACAGCAGGAACACTGAAGCTTTCTTT.

The chain carries TRBV19 and TRBJ1-5, with no clear D. Germline CDR1 is LNHDA and CDR2 is SQIVND (reference sequence). The CDR3 is made up of 16 amino acids. Trimming cost V 4 bases and J 3 bases, with 16 bases left between them. CDR3 in amino acids: CASSTPLLSYNQPQHF. The DNA of the CDR3 is TGTGCCAGTAGTACCCCCCTTTTAAGCTACAATCAGCCCCAGCATTTT. Full variable domain (rest looked up from reference TRBV19 and TRBJ1-5): DGGITQSPKYLFRKEGQNVTLSCEQNLNHDAMYWYRQDPGQGLRLIYYSQIVNDFQKGDIAEGYSVSREKKESFPLTVTSAQKNPTAFYLCASSTPLLSYNQPQHFGDGTRLSIL.

V is TRBV2 and J is TRBJ1-5; D might be TRBD1 (6 bases). Germline V lookup: CDR1 SNHLY, CDR2 FYNNEI. Trimming removed 7 bases at V and 5 bases at J, with 18 bases between. The CDR3 is made up of 15 amino acids. This CDR3 reads CASTGTRQGYQPQHF. In DNA form, the CDR3 reads TGTGCCAGCACGGGGACCAGGCAGGGGTATCAGCCCCAGCATTTT.

This rearrangement joins TRBV29-1 to TRBJ1-2, with a possible D match to TRBD1 (5 bases). Germline CDR1 is SQVTM and CDR2 is ANQGSEA. Trimming left V 3 bases short and J 1 base short, with 18 bases between. This CDR3 has 16 residues. This chain's CDR3 is CSVETEVMIINYGYTF. CDR3 nucleotide sequence: TGCAGCGTTGAGACAGAAGTGATGATAATTAACTATGGCTACACCTTC.

This clone has a count of ten or more. The rearrangement links TRBV19 to TRBJ1-5; 8 positions agree with TRBD1. This CDR3 region has 18 residues. Germline lookup yields CDR1 LNHDA and CDR2 SQIVND (reference sequence). V lost 7 bases to trimming and J lost 0 bases; unmatched junction nucleotides: 14. DNA for the CDR3: TGTGCCAGTACCAAGACGGGGACAGGACGATATAGCAATCAGCCCCAGCATTTT. It yields the protein CASTKTGTGRYSNQPQHF. The full variable domain, with the rest looked up from reference TRBV19 and TRBJ1-5, is DGGITQSPKYLFRKEGQNVTLSCEQNLNHDAMYWYRQDPGQGLRLIYYSQIVNDFQKGDIAEGYSVSREKKESFPLTVTSAQKNPTAFYLCASTKTGTGRYSNQPQHFGDGTRLSIL.

The J gene is TRBJ2-1, the V gene TRBV27; 7 bases map to TRBD2. CDR3 length equals 13 residues. V dropped 2 bases and J dropped 7; count of bases not matched to a gene: 2. Per the germline V gene, CDR1 is MNHEY and CDR2 is SMNVEV (reference sequence). CDR3 loop: CASSLTGRNEQFF. CDR3 nucleotides: TGTGCCAGCAGTTTAACCGGGAGGAATGAGCAGTTCTTC.

The chain recombines TRBV5-6 with TRBJ1-2; 7 bases match TRBD1. After removal of 5 bases from V and 6 bases from J, the junction contained 4 bases not matched to a gene. The CDR3 contains 12 residues. Germline V lookup: CDR1 SGHDT, CDR2 YYEEEE. CDR3 nucleotides: TGTGCCAGCAGTCACAGGGGTGATGGCTACACCTTC. Its protein is CASSHRGDGYTF.

The CDR3 coding sequence is TGTGCCAGCAGCGCGCCGTACCAGGGTGCCATATATTTT. Translated: CASSAPYQGAIYF. The chain combines TRBV11-2 with TRBJ1-3; maybe TRBD1 (5 bases). The V and J ends lost 5 bases and 11 bases respectively, with 16 bases between them. Germline V gives CDR1 SGHAT, CDR2 FQNNGV. The CDR3 covers 13 residues.

The chain joins TRBV18 to TRBJ1-4, with no clear D. Per germline, CDR1 KGHSH and CDR2 LQKENI. V dropped 5 bases and J dropped 0 bases, with 7 bases sitting between them. CDR3 length equals 14 residues. CDR3 bases: TGTGCCAGCTCAAATACAGCAACTAATGAAAAACTGTTTTTT. As protein: CASSNTATNEKLFF. The complete variable domain, with remaining parts taken from reference TRBV18 and TRBJ1-4, reads NAGVMQNPRHLVRRRGQEARLRCSPMKGHSHVYWYRQLPEEGLKFMVYLQKENIIDESGMPKERFSAEFPKEGPSILRIQQVVRGDSAAYFCASSNTATNEKLFFGSGTQLSVL.